This T cell receptor beta chain was recovered during a study of control samples from healthy donors and cancer patients. Sequencing was performed with immunoSEQ multiplex PCR; in TCRdb, only in-frame clones are kept and a portion is missing. Found here are roughly 76,000 clones, around 94% of them singletons; the top ten hold 4.5% to 5.5%. The CDR3 totals 17 residues. V dropped 4 bases and J dropped 1 base, with 18 bases sitting between them. Germline assignment: CDR1 SGHTA and CDR2 FQGNSA. J is TRBJ2-3 and V is TRBV7-2; the D gene is possibly TRBD1 (6 bases). Material: blood. This TCR was recovered from a woman between 18 and 30 years old in good health. The CDR3 sequence is CASSSPRGLLGTDTQYF. The CDR3 bases are TGTGCCAGCAGCTCGCCCAGGGGTTTGTTGGGCACAGATACGCAGTATTTT.